This is a list of T cell receptor beta chains from one sample in a study of T cell repertoires in cytomegalovirus infection. Via MiXCR, TCRdb re-called the reads, giving one row per CDR3 protein. The sample has around 800,000 distinct CDR3 sequences, about 33% seen once; the top ten hold about an eighth. The antigens for these receptors are not known. The starting material was cultured CD8+ T cells from PBMCs, obtained from culture after CMV antigen stimulation. These receptors were obtained from a human donor in good health (CMV status not recorded). Some clones in this sample may be carry-over from other donors' samples. Both conserved end residues are part of each CDR3. A D gene is named only where the DNA matches it firmly. Size is omitted from some rows. Given values are once, few, many or a class for expanded clones.

v_call: TRBV27; d_call: TRBD1; j_call: TRBJ2-5; clone_size: -; cdr3_nt: TGTGCCAGCAGTTTATTGGGACAGGCGGTCCAAGAGACCCAGTACTTC; cdr3_aa: CASSLLGQAVQETQYF
v_call: TRBV11-2; d_call: -; j_call: TRBJ1-3; clone_size: -; cdr3_nt: TGTGCCAGCCAACTAGGGACACAGGGAAACACCATATATTTT; cdr3_aa: CASQLGTQGNTIYF
v_call: TRBV25-1; d_call: TRBD2; j_call: TRBJ2-1; clone_size: -; cdr3_nt: TGTGCCAGCAGTACAGAGCGGGGGGCCAGAGAGCAGTTCTTC; cdr3_aa: CASSTERGAREQFF
v_call: TRBV19; d_call: TRBD1; j_call: TRBJ1-1; clone_size: few; cdr3_nt: TGTGCCAGTAGTACCATGATACGGGACAGGGGAGTTGCGGGCACTGAAGCTTTCTTT; cdr3_aa: CASSTMIRDRGVAGTEAFF
v_call: TRBV19; d_call: -; j_call: TRBJ1-5; clone_size: -; cdr3_nt: TGTGCCAGTATCCCAACCGCAGGGGTTTATAGCAATCAGCCCCAGCATTTT; cdr3_aa: CASIPTAGVYSNQPQHF
v_call: TRBV3-1; d_call: TRBD2; j_call: TRBJ2-1; clone_size: -; cdr3_nt: TGTGCCAGCAGCCAAGATGGACTAGCGGGGGGGCAGAGTGACAATGAGCAGTTCTTC; cdr3_aa: CASSQDGLAGGQSDNEQFF
v_call: TRBV25-1; d_call: -; j_call: TRBJ2-5; clone_size: -; cdr3_nt: TGTGCCAGCAGTGAATATCCCGAGGGGGAATTCGAGACCCAGTACTTC; cdr3_aa: CASSEYPEGEFETQYF
v_call: TRBV2; d_call: TRBD2; j_call: TRBJ2-3; clone_size: -; cdr3_nt: TGTGCCAGCCCCGGGGGGGCCGGCACAGATACGCAGTATTTT; cdr3_aa: CASPGGAGTDTQYF
v_call: TRBV27; d_call: TRBD1; j_call: TRBJ2-1; clone_size: -; cdr3_nt: TGTGCCAGCAGTCGAGGGACAGGGACATCAAATGAGCAGTTCTTC; cdr3_aa: CASSRGTGTSNEQFF
v_call: TRBV6-2/TRBV6-3; d_call: TRBD2; j_call: TRBJ2-7; clone_size: -; cdr3_nt: TGTGCCAGCAGTCCCCTACTAGCGGGATCATCATACGAGCAGTACTTC; cdr3_aa: CASSPLLAGSSYEQYF
v_call: TRBV7-9; d_call: -; j_call: TRBJ2-1; clone_size: few; cdr3_nt: TGTGCCAGCAGCTTACTTTTGGAGGAGTGGGCTTCCTACGATGAGCAGTTCTTC; cdr3_aa: CASSLLLEEWASYDEQFF
v_call: TRBV7-2; d_call: -; j_call: TRBJ1-5; clone_size: -; cdr3_nt: TGTGCCAGCAGCTTAGACAGGCGAACCAATCAGCCCCAGCATTTT; cdr3_aa: CASSLDRRTNQPQHF
v_call: TRBV6-6; d_call: -; j_call: TRBJ1-6; clone_size: -; cdr3_nt: TGTGCCAGCAGTTTTGAGAATTCACCCCTCCACTTT; cdr3_aa: CASSFENSPLHF
v_call: TRBV6-5; d_call: TRBD1; j_call: TRBJ1-2; clone_size: few; cdr3_nt: TGTGCCAGCACCGACCCTACAGGGGCTGGCTACACCTTC; cdr3_aa: CASTDPTGAGYTF
v_call: TRBV24-1; d_call: -; j_call: TRBJ2-7; clone_size: few; cdr3_nt: TGTGCCAGGAACAGGCTCTCCTACGAGCAGTACTTC; cdr3_aa: CARNRLSYEQYF
v_call: TRBV20-1; d_call: -; j_call: TRBJ2-1; clone_size: -; cdr3_nt: TGCAGTGCTAGACAGTTGGCCCTGCGACCCGAGCAGAATGAGCAGTTCTTC; cdr3_aa: CSARQLALRPEQNEQFF
v_call: TRBV6-2/TRBV6-3; d_call: -; j_call: TRBJ1-1; clone_size: -; cdr3_nt: TGTGCCAGCAGCCTATTACCGCCCGGGGCCTCCGGGACTGAAGCTTTCTTT; cdr3_aa: CASSLLPPGASGTEAFF
v_call: TRBV7-3; d_call: TRBD2; j_call: TRBJ2-3; clone_size: many; cdr3_nt: TGTGCCAGCAGCGACGGGGTAGCGGGGGCCGCCTTCACAGATACGCAGTATTTT; cdr3_aa: CASSDGVAGAAFTDTQYF
v_call: TRBV4-1; d_call: TRBD2; j_call: TRBJ2-1; clone_size: -; cdr3_nt: TGCGCCAGCAGCCAAGATAGGGAGGGGAATGAGCAGTTCTTC; cdr3_aa: CASSQDREGNEQFF
v_call: TRBV4-2; d_call: -; j_call: TRBJ2-1; clone_size: -; cdr3_nt: TGTGCCAGCAGCCAACGCGGCGGGACCTACAATGAGCAGTTCTTC; cdr3_aa: CASSQRGGTYNEQFF
v_call: TRBV24-1; d_call: TRBD1; j_call: TRBJ1-5; clone_size: -; cdr3_nt: TGTGCCACCAGTGAGCAGGGACAGGGGCCCCAGCATTTT; cdr3_aa: CATSEQGQGPQHF
v_call: TRBV5-1; d_call: TRBD1; j_call: TRBJ2-4; clone_size: -; cdr3_nt: TGCGCCAGCAGCCCCCGGGACAGGGGGAACATTCAGTACTTC; cdr3_aa: CASSPRDRGNIQYF
v_call: TRBV7-2; d_call: TRBD2; j_call: TRBJ2-5; clone_size: -; cdr3_nt: TGTGCCAGCAGCTTTCCTAGCGGGGGGGACCAAGAGACCCAGTACTTC; cdr3_aa: CASSFPSGGDQETQYF
v_call: TRBV7-4; d_call: -; j_call: TRBJ2-2; clone_size: -; cdr3_nt: TGTGCCAGCAGCTTTGGGAAGGAGAACACCGGGGAGCTGTTTTTT; cdr3_aa: CASSFGKENTGELFF
v_call: TRBV19; d_call: -; j_call: TRBJ1-2; clone_size: -; cdr3_nt: TGTGCCAGTAATACGGGGCCGGGCTACACCTTC; cdr3_aa: CASNTGPGYTF
v_call: TRBV12-3/TRBV12-4; d_call: -; j_call: TRBJ2-1; clone_size: few; cdr3_nt: TGTGCCAGCAGCCCGACGGGGGAACCGCAGTTCTTC; cdr3_aa: CASSPTGEPQFF
v_call: TRBV7-3; d_call: -; j_call: TRBJ2-2; clone_size: -; cdr3_nt: TGTGCCAGCAGCTTTCCCTCCGGCGACACTACGAACACCGGGGAGCTGTTTTTT; cdr3_aa: CASSFPSGDTTNTGELFF
v_call: TRBV27; d_call: -; j_call: TRBJ2-1; clone_size: -; cdr3_nt: TGTGCCAGCAGTCCCTTAGCGGCCCCGTCCTACAATGAGCAGTTCTTC; cdr3_aa: CASSPLAAPSYNEQFF
v_call: TRBV2; d_call: -; j_call: TRBJ1-1; clone_size: -; cdr3_nt: TGTGCCAGCAGTGAGGCGGGATTGGACACTGAAGCTTTCTTT; cdr3_aa: CASSEAGLDTEAFF
v_call: TRBV4-3; d_call: -; j_call: TRBJ2-3; clone_size: -; cdr3_nt: TGCGCCAGCAGCCAAGATAGTGGGGGTTTAACAGATACGCAGTATTTT; cdr3_aa: CASSQDSGGLTDTQYF
v_call: TRBV27; d_call: -; j_call: TRBJ1-1; clone_size: -; cdr3_nt: TGTGCCAGCAGTTCCAGGGGATTTGGCACTGAAGCTTTCTTT; cdr3_aa: CASSSRGFGTEAFF
v_call: TRBV7-9; d_call: TRBD1; j_call: TRBJ1-1; clone_size: -; cdr3_nt: TGTGCCAGCAGCTCTCCCGGGACAGGGAGCACTGAAGCTTTCTTT; cdr3_aa: CASSSPGTGSTEAFF
v_call: TRBV10-3; d_call: -; j_call: TRBJ1-6; clone_size: few; cdr3_nt: TGTGCCATCAGTGAAAGCAATTCCTATGATTCACCCCTCCACTTT; cdr3_aa: CAISESNSYDSPLHF
v_call: TRBV27; d_call: -; j_call: TRBJ1-5; clone_size: once; cdr3_nt: TGTGCCAGCAGTTCCCCCCCGGATTGGAGTCGGCATTTT; cdr3_aa: CASSSPPDWSRHF
v_call: TRBV7-9; d_call: TRBD1; j_call: TRBJ2-4; clone_size: few; cdr3_nt: TGTGCCAGCAGCCTGGGACAGGGATACGGAATAGCCAAAAACATTCAGTACTTC; cdr3_aa: CASSLGQGYGIAKNIQYF
v_call: TRBV29-1; d_call: -; j_call: TRBJ2-1; clone_size: -; cdr3_nt: TGCAGCGTGGGGGGGCAGGGCCCTTACAATGAGCAGTTCTTC; cdr3_aa: CSVGGQGPYNEQFF
v_call: TRBV2; d_call: -; j_call: TRBJ2-1; clone_size: -; cdr3_nt: TGTGCCAGCATGGGGCGGGGCAATGAGCAGTTCTTC; cdr3_aa: CASMGRGNEQFF
v_call: TRBV12-3/TRBV12-4; d_call: -; j_call: TRBJ1-4; clone_size: few; cdr3_nt: TGTGCCAGCAGTTTTCTCAGGCATAATGAAAAACTGTTTTTT; cdr3_aa: CASSFLRHNEKLFF
v_call: TRBV6-2/TRBV6-3; d_call: -; j_call: TRBJ1-2; clone_size: -; cdr3_nt: TGTGCCAGCCGGTCTGGGATCAGCTACACCTTC; cdr3_aa: CASRSGISYTF